This T cell receptor (beta chain) was identified during a study of OX40 agonist ivuxolimab in advanced cancers. Study outcomes and limitations: Relatively little clonal expansion, among the lowest observed, appeared in partial responders at 0.1-3.0 mg/kg.

TCRdb's table, derived via immunoSEQ multiplex PCR, lists solely in-frame clones and lacks some. Of approximately 84,000 clones listed, just over 85% are singletons. Details on this clone: Its antigen is not known.

The source of this sequence is an adult with an advanced solid tumor such as melanoma, head and neck, liver or kidney cancer. This specimen was CD4+ or CD8+ T cells sorted from blood, taken in a trial of the OX40 agonist ivuxolimab.

CDR3 sequence reads: CASKGTYGYTF. The CDR3 DNA reads as TGCGCCAGCAAAGGGACCTATGGCTACACCTTC. The chain uses TRBV5-1 and TRBJ1-2, with D possibly matching TRBD1 (5 bases). This CDR3 is 11 amino acids long. Trimming removed 6 bases from V and 4 bases from J, with 7 bases in between. Germline V gene data show CDR1 as SGHRS and CDR2 as YFSETQ.